This T cell receptor (beta chain) appears in the sequencing data of a study of blood T cells in healthy people across ages. The CDR3 has 12 amino acids. CDR1 is KGHSY, CDR2 FQNENV, per germline. Trimming left V 2 bases short and J 7 bases short, with 6 bases between. A second PCR of roughly 7 to 11 cycles used a sample-barcoded 5' primer and a J-beta primer mix. TCRdb used MiXCR to reprocess the 5' RACE reads, holding one entry per CDR3 protein. The data show 500,000 to 650,000 distinct CDR3 sequences, with about 27% seen just once and approximately 4% held by the top ten. This sample was also put to use in a study of T cells of mothers and their children. As that report states: The donors comprised six children and their three healthy Caucasian mothers.

The sample consisted of blood. The chain joins TRBV16 to TRBJ1-5, with D unclear. The source is a boy aged 2 to 9 in good health. The CDR3, as DNA: TGTGCCAGCAGCCAACCTGGACAGCCCCAGCATTTT. Its translation is CASSQPGQPQHF.